A selection of T cell receptor beta chains follows, all from one sample in a study of T-cell reconstitution after alpha-beta-depleted transplantation in children. TCRdb fed the PCR reads into MiXCR, producing one record per CDR3 protein. In the table there are approximately 500,000 distinct CDR3 sequences, roughly a tenth of which are singletons. The specimen comprised PBMCs, sampled before TCRalphabeta/CD19-depleted stem cell transplant. These receptors were obtained from a child aged 2-9 years with inherited bone marrow failure, due to receive a stem cell transplant. Both conserved end residues are part of each CDR3. The D gene is left open where the match is weak. Clone size is not always given. Where it is, it says once, few, many or a class for expanded clones.

J	D	V	size	DNA	CDR3
TRBJ2-1	TRBD2	TRBV12-3/TRBV12-4	-	TGTGCCAGCAGTTTAGGGACTAGCGGTTACCCCTACAATGAGCAGTTCTTC	CASSLGTSGYPYNEQFF
TRBJ2-3	-	TRBV10-2	-	TGCGCCAGCAGTGATAGTGGGAGTGCAGATACGCAGTATTTT	CASSDSGSADTQYF
TRBJ1-5	TRBD1	TRBV4-2	many	TGTGCCAGCAGCCTGGACAGGGGGCCTCGGCAGCCCCAGCATTTT	CASSLDRGPRQPQHF
TRBJ2-3	-	TRBV4-3	many	TGCGCCAGCAGCCAAGATTGGGGGGATACGCAGTATTTT	CASSQDWGDTQYF
TRBJ2-3	TRBD2	TRBV18	many	TGTGCCAGCTCACCACTAGCGGGAGGTACCACAGATACGCAGTATTTT	CASSPLAGGTTDTQYF
TRBJ2-1	TRBD2	TRBV28	many	TGTGCCAGCCGGGGACTAGGATATGAGCAGTTCTTC	CASRGLGYEQFF
TRBJ2-7	TRBD2	TRBV4-3	many	TGCGCCAGCAGCCCAGAACCAGGGCGGGGGACCTACGAGCAGTACTTC	CASSPEPGRGTYEQYF
TRBJ2-1	-	TRBV27	many	TGTGCCAGCAGTTTATCTAGCGGCGATTACAATGAGCAGTTCTTC	CASSLSSGDYNEQFF
TRBJ2-7	-	TRBV5-4	-	TGTGCCAGCAGCTTGGCTTCGCAGGGGCACTACGAGCAGTACTTC	CASSLASQGHYEQYF
TRBJ1-1	-	TRBV12-3/TRBV12-4	-	TGTGCCAGCAGACCGGACCCGAACACTGAAGCTTTCTTT	CASRPDPNTEAFF
TRBJ2-7	-	TRBV20-1	many	TGCAGTGCTAGAGAGGAGGGCAGACTCCCCTACGAGCAGTACTTC	CSAREEGRLPYEQYF
TRBJ2-2	-	TRBV30	many	TGTGCCTGGAGTTGGGGGTTTGTACAGGCGAACACCGGGGAGCTGTTTTTT	CAWSWGFVQANTGELFF
TRBJ2-2	TRBD1	TRBV7-8	few	TGTGCCAGCAGCGCCGGGACAGGGGAAACCGGGGAGCTGTTTTTT	CASSAGTGETGELFF
TRBJ2-1	TRBD2	TRBV7-9	many	TGTGCCAGCAGTTTCCGTAGGACTAGCGGAAGCAATGAGCAGTTCTTC	CASSFRRTSGSNEQFF
TRBJ2-5	-	TRBV9	many	TGTGCCAGCAGCGTAGGAGCGGAGGCTCGGGCCCAGTACTTC	CASSVGAEARAQYF
TRBJ2-1	-	TRBV12-3/TRBV12-4	-	TGTGCCAGCAGTTTATCTAGCTCCGGGTACAATGAGCAGTTCTTC	CASSLSSSGYNEQFF
TRBJ2-5	-	TRBV3-1	few	TGTGCCAGCAGCCAAGATTGGGGACCCAGGCCAGAGACCCAGTACTTC	CASSQDWGPRPETQYF
TRBJ2-3	-	TRBV7-6	-	TGTGCCAGCAGCTTACGGGTAGGGATCACAGATACGCAGTATTTT	CASSLRVGITDTQYF
TRBJ2-7	-	TRBV5-1	many	TGCGCCAGCAGCTTGGTTCCTGCGAGCTCCTACGAGCAGTACTTC	CASSLVPASSYEQYF
TRBJ2-7	TRBD1	TRBV20-1	few	TGCAGTGCTAGTGGGACAGGGGCTCTCGAGCAGTACTTC	CSASGTGALEQYF
TRBJ2-7	TRBD1	TRBV27	many	TGTGCCAGCAGTCCATCGACAGGGTTTAACGAGCAGTACTTC	CASSPSTGFNEQYF
TRBJ2-2	-	TRBV15	many	TGTGCCACCAGCAGACAGTTAGCTAACACCGGGGAGCTGTTTTTT	CATSRQLANTGELFF
TRBJ2-2	TRBD2	TRBV20-1	few	TGCAGTGCTAGAGATTTTAGAGCGGGAGACACCGGGGAGCTGTTTTTT	CSARDFRAGDTGELFF
TRBJ2-7	TRBD2	TRBV20-1	-	TGCTGTGCTAGGGGCCCGCGGGAGGGCCTCTACGCTACCTACGAGCAGTACTTC	CCARGPREGLYATYEQYF
TRBJ2-1	TRBD2	TRBV11-2	many	TGTGCCAGCAGCTTGAGCGGGGGAATAAACAATGAGCAGTTCTTC	CASSLSGGINNEQFF
TRBJ2-5	TRBD2	TRBV27	many	TGTGCCAGCAGTCGTCTAGCGGTTGAAGAGACCCAGTACTTC	CASSRLAVEETQYF
TRBJ2-2	TRBD1	TRBV25-1	many	TGTGCCAGCAGTCCCACAGGGGCCGGGGAGCTGTTTTTT	CASSPTGAGELFF
TRBJ1-5	TRBD1	TRBV27	many	TGTGCCAGCAGCTCCCGACAGGGGGTACATCAGCCCCAGCATTTT	CASSSRQGVHQPQHF
TRBJ2-2	TRBD2	TRBV3-1	many	TGTGCCAGCAGCCAAGAATTTAGCGGGAGGACGAACACCGGGGAGCTGTTTTTT	CASSQEFSGRTNTGELFF
TRBJ2-5	-	TRBV7-9	many	TGTGCCAGCAACCTGGAACGGCAAGAGACCCAGTACTTC	CASNLERQETQYF
TRBJ2-7	TRBD2	TRBV18	many	TGTGCCAGCTCACCAGGGGCGGGAGTTTACGAGCAGTACTTC	CASSPGAGVYEQYF
TRBJ2-1	-	TRBV15	few	TGTGCCACCAGCAGAGTAGGACTAAGCTCCTACAATGAGCAGTTCTTC	CATSRVGLSSYNEQFF
TRBJ2-3	-	TRBV20-1	-	TGCAGTGCTAGAGATCGGCTGGCAGATACGCAGTATTTT	CSARDRLADTQYF
TRBJ2-1	TRBD2	TRBV11-2	-	TGTGCCAGCAGCTTCGGCGGGAGGCTCAATGAGCAGTTCTTC	CASSFGGRLNEQFF
TRBJ2-6	TRBD1	TRBV7-2	many	TGTGCCAGCAGTCGGGACAGGGCCTACTCTGGGGCCAACGTCCTGACTTTC	CASSRDRAYSGANVLTF
TRBJ2-1	-	TRBV5-1	many	TGCGCCAGCAGCCCGGGAGGCCTTGGACAGTCCAATGAGCAGTTCTTC	CASSPGGLGQSNEQFF
TRBJ2-3	TRBD2	TRBV4-2	many	TGTGCCAGCAGCCAAGAGCGGGTAGCGGGACGCCCAGATACGCAGTATTTT	CASSQERVAGRPDTQYF
TRBJ2-1	-	TRBV19	many	TGTGCCAGTAGTATTCTAGCACCCTCCAATGAGCAGTTCTTC	CASSILAPSNEQFF
TRBJ2-3	TRBD1	TRBV5-1	many	TGCGCCAGCAGCTCGGACAGGGTGGATACGCAGTATTTT	CASSSDRVDTQYF
TRBJ2-1	TRBD2	TRBV10-3	-	TGTGCCATCAGTGGGCGGGAGGTGAACTCCTACAATGAGCAGTTCTTC	CAISGREVNSYNEQFF
TRBJ2-3	TRBD2	TRBV24-1	many	TGTGCCACCAGTGATGACGGTACTAGCGGGAGAGGCACAGATACGCAGTATTTT	CATSDDGTSGRGTDTQYF
TRBJ2-1	TRBD1	TRBV4-3	many	TGCGCCAGCAGCCAAGATGCATTCAGAACAGGGGATGAGCAGTTCTTC	CASSQDAFRTGDEQFF
TRBJ2-5	-	TRBV5-6	many	TGTGCCAGCAGCTTAGAACGGGACAACCAAGAGACCCAGTACTTC	CASSLERDNQETQYF
TRBJ2-5	TRBD1	TRBV20-1	-	TGCAGTGCTAGAGCCCCGACAGGGAACCAAGAGACCCAGTACTTC	CSARAPTGNQETQYF
TRBJ1-3	-	TRBV6-5	many	TGTGCCAGCAGTTACAGCAGGGGCCCCTACACCATATATTTT	CASSYSRGPYTIYF
TRBJ1-5	-	TRBV4-3	many	TGCGCCAGCAGCCAAGATAGGGCCAGCAATCAGCCCCAGCATTTT	CASSQDRASNQPQHF
TRBJ2-1	-	TRBV7-9	many	TGTGCCAGCAGCCCGACGGACTCTATGGATGAGCAGTTCTTC	CASSPTDSMDEQFF
TRBJ2-1	TRBD2	TRBV7-2	many	TGTGCCAGCGGAAAGCGGGACCTCAATGAGCAGTTCTTC	CASGKRDLNEQFF
TRBJ2-5	-	TRBV5-4	many	TGTGCCAGCAGGAATGAGGGATGGGAGACCCAGTACTTC	CASRNEGWETQYF
TRBJ2-7	TRBD1	TRBV7-2	many	TGTGCCAGCAGCTTAGCCCGAAGGACAGGGCCCTACGAGCAGTACTTC	CASSLARRTGPYEQYF
TRBJ2-3	-	TRBV15	many	TGTGCCACCAGCAGTCCTGGAGGGACCCCCCCGGTAGGTACGCAGTATTTT	CATSSPGGTPPVGTQYF
TRBJ1-2	-	TRBV20-1	many	TGCAGTGCTACAGGGGACGGCTACACCTTC	CSATGDGYTF
TRBJ1-2	-	TRBV19	-	TGTGCCAGACTTAAGGGCCCTAACTATGGCTACACCTTC	CARLKGPNYGYTF
TRBJ2-7	-	TRBV5-1	many	TGCGCCAGCAGCTTTAGTACGAGCAGCGCAATCCACGAGCAGTACTTC	CASSFSTSSAIHEQYF
TRBJ1-2	TRBD1	TRBV5-1	many	TGCGCCAGCAGCGAGACAGGGGGATACTATGGCTACACCTTC	CASSETGGYYGYTF